Each of the 30 T cell receptor beta chains below was sequenced from the same sample in a study of CD8 T cells in ankylosing spondylitis. TCRdb reprocessed the 5' RACE reads via MiXCR and lists one record per CDR3 protein. The data show some 250,000 distinct CDR3 sequences, about 10% seen once. Sequenced: blood, either unsorted or a sorted T cell fraction (not recorded which). The receptor set was obtained from a male donor with ankylosing spondylitis or in good health (not recorded which).

This clonotype was counted ten times or more. The rearrangement joins TRBV7-6 to TRBJ2-1; D is unclear. The CDR3 is 14 amino acids. Trimming shortened V by 2 bases and J by 5 bases, and 10 bases separated the two germline ends. CDR1 and CDR2 from the germline V gene are SGHVS and FNYEAQ. CDR3 nucleotide sequence: TGTGCCAGCAGCTTAAGGGCCGGTCACAATGAGCAGTTCTTC. Encoded protein: CASSLRAGHNEQFF.

There are many counts of this clonotype. The rearrangement links TRBV6-1 to TRBJ2-3; unclear D gene. The germline V gene has CDR1 MNHNS and CDR2 SASEGT. The V end was cut by 5 bases, the J end by 0 bases, with 9 bases between. The CDR3 spans 14 residues. The CDR3 loop reads CASSTRQSTDTQYF. DNA of the CDR3: TGTGCCAGCAGTACACGGCAGAGCACAGATACGCAGTATTTT.

This clonotype has ten or more counts. The chain couples TRBV7-8 to TRBJ2-3; 7 nucleotides agree with TRBD2. Germline CDR1 is SGHVS and CDR2 is FQNEAQ. This CDR3 contains 16 residues. Unmatched junction bases numbered 8, after V lost 1 base and J lost 4 bases. The CDR3 protein is CASSLGAGDVADTQYF. CDR3 coding DNA: TGTGCCAGCAGCTTAGGTGCGGGAGATGTGGCAGATACGCAGTATTTT.

This clonotype was seen only a few times. The J gene is TRBJ1-5, the V gene TRBV4-1; D perhaps matches TRBD1 (5 bases). V was cut by 0 bases and J by 6 bases, with 12 bases left in between. Germline loops: CDR1 MGHRA, CDR2 YSYEKL. The CDR3 is 15 residues long. The CDR3 DNA sequence: TGCGCCAGCAGCCAAGAACGGGGGAGAGGTCAGCCCCAGCATTTT. It codes for CASSQERGRGQPQHF.

At least ten counts were recorded for this clonotype. The genes are TRBV20-1 and TRBJ2-1; D gene unclear. Germline V gene sequence: CDR1 DFQATT, CDR2 SNEGSKA (reference sequence). V dropped 0 bases and J dropped 0 bases, with 15 bases sitting between them. This CDR3 contains 17 residues. The DNA of the CDR3 is TGCAGTGCTAGAGACACGGGCCTGGGCGGCTCCTACAATGAGCAGTTCTTC. Translating gives CSARDTGLGGSYNEQFF.

This clonotype appeared many times. The chain's CDR3 is CASRSRDTQYF. In DNA form, the CDR3 reads TGTGCCAGCAGGAGCAGGGATACGCAGTATTTT. This rearrangement joins TRBV5-5 to TRBJ2-3; D gene ambiguous. Trimming removed 5 bases from V and 6 bases from J, with 7 bases in between. Germline V lookup: CDR1 SGHKS, CDR2 YYEKEE (reference sequence). This CDR3 is 11 amino acids long.

This clonotype appeared many times. The rearrangement joins TRBV28 to TRBJ1-4; D not resolved. CDR3 length: 15 residues. With 5 bases removed from V and 3 bases from J, the gap between germline ends came to 13 bases. Per the germline V gene, CDR1 is MDHEN and CDR2 is SYDVKM. The CDR3 sequence: CASSPPPGANEKLFF. The CDR3 DNA reads as TGTGCCAGCAGTCCTCCGCCCGGTGCTAATGAAAAACTGTTTTTT.

This clonotype was picked up many times. The chain joins TRBV5-1 to TRBJ2-3; a weak D match, TRBD2 (5 bases). CDR1 is SGHRS and CDR2 is YFSETQ in the germline V gene. This CDR3 has 15 residues. V lost 7 bases, J lost 1 base, and 16 bases lay in between. The CDR3 protein is CASHDGGGGTDTQYF. Written as DNA, the CDR3 is TGCGCCAGCCACGACGGAGGTGGGGGCACAGATACGCAGTATTTT.

This clonotype has at least ten counts. The chain recombines TRBV29-1 with TRBJ2-5, with no clear D. Germline V gene data show CDR1 as SQVTM and CDR2 as ANQGSEA. CDR3 length: 15 residues. V was trimmed by 5 bases and J by 1 base, leaving 17 bases between them. CDR3 DNA sequence: TGCAGCGTTCTAGGCCTGACGGAAACCCAAGAGACCCAGTACTTC. It codes for CSVLGLTETQETQYF.

The CDR3 loop is CASGQRGTEAFF. The CDR3 DNA follows: TGTGCCAGCGGCCAAAGGGGCACTGAAGCTTTCTTT. The rearrangement joins TRBV27 to TRBJ1-1; TRBD1 might be the D (5 bases). This CDR3 region has 12 residues. Germline V gene sequence: CDR1 MNHEY, CDR2 SMNVEV (reference sequence). Trimming removed 8 bases from V and 4 bases from J, with 11 bases in between.

This clonotype was detected ten times or more. The rearrangement uses TRBV7-3 and TRBJ2-6; a weak D match, TRBD2 (6 bases). Germline CDR1 SGHTA, CDR2 FQGTGA. Trimming cost V 2 bases and J 4 bases, with 9 bases left between them. The CDR3 consists of 15 residues. CDR3 DNA sequence: TGTGCCAGCAGCTTAGGCGGGGTCGGGGCCAACGTCCTGACTTTC. Its translation: CASSLGGVGANVLTF.

This clonotype was recorded a few times. The chain uses TRBV7-7 and TRBJ1-2; D unresolved. The V gene's germline CDR1 is SSHAT and CDR2 FNYEAQ (reference sequence). The ends were cut back, 10 bases at V and 0 bases at J, with 15 bases in the middle. This CDR3 contains 14 residues. CDR3 region: CAITDLPANYGYTF. In DNA, the CDR3 is TGTGCCATTACCGACCTGCCTGCTAACTATGGCTACACCTTC.

This clonotype was counted ten times or more. The gene calls are TRBV5-1 and TRBJ2-7; a weak D match, TRBD2 (5 bases). Germline V lookup: CDR1 SGHRS, CDR2 YFSETQ. The CDR3 has 14 residues. Trimming removed 1 base at V and 6 bases at J, with 14 bases between. The CDR3 DNA is TGCGCCAGCAGCTTGACGGCCGAAGGAGGCGAGCAGTACTTC. Translating it yields CASSLTAEGGEQYF.

This clonotype was observed at least ten times. The CDR3 loop reads CASSLGGNFGNTIYF. CDR3 DNA sequence: TGTGCCAGCAGCTTAGGCGGGAACTTCGGAAACACCATATATTTT. The V and J genes are TRBV7-8 and TRBJ1-3; D is ambiguous. The V and J ends lost 1 base and 4 bases respectively, with 11 bases between them. This CDR3 has 15 amino acids. Germline V gene lookup returns CDR1 SGHVS and CDR2 FQNEAQ.

J is TRBJ2-1 and V is TRBV5-5; D could derive from TRBD1 or TRBD2 (5 bases each). CDR1 SGHKS and CDR2 YYEKEE come from the germline V gene (reference sequence). The V gene lost 4 bases and the J gene lost 0 bases, with 17 bases spanning the gap. The CDR3 is 17 amino acids. CDR3 loop: CASSTKNGTSSYNEQFF. CDR3 bases: TGTGCCAGCAGCACCAAAAATGGGACGAGCTCCTACAATGAGCAGTTCTTC.

This chain connects TRBV7-2 to TRBJ1-2; 8 bases fit TRBD1. CDR1 SGHTA and CDR2 FQGNSA come from the germline V gene. Unmatched junction bases numbered 6, after V lost 5 bases and J lost 4 bases. This CDR3 region has 14 residues. The CDR3 nucleotides are TGTGCCAGCAGCCTCAGGGGGCGCTTCTATGGCTACACCTTC. Translating gives CASSLRGRFYGYTF.

In its sample, this clonotype was seen many times. The chain has TRBV20-1 and TRBJ2-2; either TRBD1 or TRBD2 may supply D (5 bases each). The germline V gene encodes CDR1 DFQATT and CDR2 SNEGSKA (reference sequence). Trimming pared 1 base from V and 3 bases from J, leaving 6 bases between. CDR3 size: 13 residues. The CDR3 nucleotides are TGCAGTGCTAGAGGGGGGTACACCGGGGAGCTGTTTTTT. It encodes CSARGGYTGELFF.

In its sample, this clonotype was seen once. The junction departs from germline at one end; a sequencing error may be responsible. The genes are TRBV7-8 and TRBJ2-3; 12 bases align to TRBD2. CDR3 length: 17 amino acids. The germline V gene encodes CDR1 SGHVS and CDR2 FQNEAQ. This CDR3 is CVSSLGPGLAGGDTQYF. DNA of the CDR3: TGTGTCAGCAGCTTAGGCCCGGGACTAGCGGGTGGAGATACGCAGTATTTT. Full variable domain (missing parts from reference TRBV7-8 and TRBJ2-3): GAGVSQSPRYKVAKRGQDVALRCDPISGHVSLFWYQQALGQGPEFLTYFQNEAQLDKSGLPSDRFFAERPEGSVSTLKIQRTQQEDSAVYLCVSSLGPGLAGGDTQYFGPGTRLTVL.

This clonotype was seen at least ten times. The chain recombines TRBV12-3 or TRBV12-4 with TRBJ1-3; tentatively, D is TRBD1 (5 bases). The CDR3 covers 16 residues. V was trimmed by 3 bases and J by 4 bases, leaving 16 bases between them. The CDR3 sequence: CASSFGAEIGGNTIYF. The CDR3 DNA sequence: TGTGCCAGCAGTTTCGGGGCGGAGATCGGAGGAAACACCATATATTTT.

This clonotype has at least ten counts. This chain joins TRBV6-5 and TRBJ2-7; D is unclear. Germline V lookup: CDR1 MNHEY, CDR2 SVGAGI. Trimming took off 0 bases at V and 3 bases at J, with 12 bases between the two ends. This CDR3 is 15 amino acids long. In DNA, the CDR3 is TGTGCCAGCAGTTACTCGGTGACGTTGGGCTACGAGCAGTACTTC. This translates into CASSYSVTLGYEQYF.

This clonotype was seen more than once but under ten times. The chain recombines TRBV6-6 with TRBJ2-4; 10 nucleotides agree with TRBD2. The CDR3 spans 20 residues. The germline V gene encodes CDR1 MNHNY and CDR2 SVGAGI (reference sequence). After removal of 0 bases from V and 2 bases from J, the junction contained 13 bases not matched to a gene. The CDR3 here is CASSYSSASGGRITKNIQYF. The CDR3 DNA reads as TGTGCCAGCAGTTACTCGTCGGCTAGCGGGGGCCGGATAACCAAAAACATTCAGTACTTC.

Ten or more counts support this clonotype. This rearrangement joins TRBV5-1 to TRBJ2-7, with unresolved D. Trimming left V 4 bases short and J 3 bases short, with 14 bases between. The germline V gene has CDR1 SGHRS and CDR2 YFSETQ. This CDR3 is 14 amino acids long. This chain's CDR3 is CASSPEVTDYEQYF. For the CDR3, the DNA is TGCGCCAGCAGCCCGGAAGTCACAGACTACGAGCAGTACTTC. Looking up the rest from reference TRBV5-1 and TRBJ2-7 gives the full variable domain: KAGVTQTPRYLIKTRGQQVTLSCSPISGHRSVSWYQQTPGQGLQFLFEYFSETQRNKGNFPGRFSGRQFSNSRSEMNVSTLELGDSALYLCASSPEVTDYEQYFGPGTRLTVT.

This clonotype was seen a few times. The genes are TRBV28 and TRBJ1-1; 7 bases line up with TRBD1. The CDR3 runs to 12 residues. From germline, CDR1 is MDHEN and CDR2 SYDVKM. The V and J ends lost 2 bases and 11 bases, in that order; junction bases with no gene match: 5. The CDR3 protein is CASSLQGGKAFF. CDR3 in DNA: TGTGCCAGCAGTTTACAGGGGGGTAAGGCTTTCTTT.

This clonotype came up a few times. V is TRBV12-3 or TRBV12-4 and J is TRBJ1-5, with D maybe TRBD1 (6 bases). V dropped 2 bases and J dropped 0 bases, with 8 bases sitting between them. CDR3 length: 15 amino acids. The CDR3 protein is CASSLYRDSNQPQHF. As DNA, the CDR3 is TGTGCCAGCAGTTTATACAGGGATAGCAATCAGCCCCAGCATTTT.

The table lists this clonotype with many counts. The chain is built from TRBV20-1 and TRBJ2-7; unclear D gene. The germline V gene encodes CDR1 DFQATT and CDR2 SNEGSKA (reference sequence). The CDR3 is 15 amino acids. The ends were cut back, 0 bases at V and 0 bases at J, with 12 bases in the middle. The CDR3 coding sequence is TGCAGTGCTAGAGATAATGGGTTCTCCTCCTACGAGCAGTACTTC. As protein: CSARDNGFSSYEQYF.

This clonotype has a count of ten or more. This chain uses TRBV20-1 with TRBJ2-3; D is perhaps TRBD1 (6 bases). The V and J ends lost 2 bases and 8 bases respectively, with 17 bases between them. The length of the CDR3 is 14 residues. CDR1 is DFQATT and CDR2 is SNEGSKA in the germline V gene (reference sequence). The CDR3 reads CSARQGLGGSTQYF. The CDR3 DNA follows: TGCAGTGCTAGACAGGGGCTGGGCGGTTCTACGCAGTATTTT.

The chain uses TRBV11-2 and TRBJ2-2, with a possible D match to TRBD1 (5 bases). The V and J ends lost 0 bases and 1 base respectively, with 21 bases between them. The CDR3 contains 20 residues. The V gene's germline CDR1 is SGHAT and CDR2 FQNNGV. CDR3 region: CASSLDGRGTRSLNTGELFF. CDR3 DNA: TGTGCCAGCAGCTTAGACGGAAGGGGCACACGTTCCCTGAACACCGGGGAGCTGTTTTTT.

This clonotype was recorded many times. V usage is TRBV5-1 and J usage is TRBJ2-7; TRBD1 is a possible D gene (6 bases). Trimming removed 3 bases from V and 3 bases from J, with 16 bases in between. Per germline, CDR1 SGHRS and CDR2 YFSETQ. The CDR3 has 15 residues. CDR3: CASSSLERGIYEQYF. The CDR3 coding sequence is TGCGCCAGCAGCTCCCTCGAGAGGGGGATCTACGAGCAGTACTTC.

In this sample, this clonotype turned up many times. The V call is TRBV12-3 or TRBV12-4, the J call TRBJ2-7, with D tentatively TRBD2 (6 bases). This CDR3 comprises 14 residues. The V end was cut by 3 bases, the J end by 3 bases, with 12 bases between. The CDR3: CASSLGTHFYEQYF. The CDR3 nucleotides are TGTGCCAGCAGTTTGGGGACTCACTTCTACGAGCAGTACTTC.

This clonotype has at least ten counts. The chain links TRBV25-1 to TRBJ1-1; TRBD1 matches at 8 bases. Germline lookup yields CDR1 MGHDK and CDR2 SYGVNS. The CDR3 runs to 18 residues. V lost 3 bases to trimming and J lost 0 bases; unmatched junction nucleotides: 12. The chain's CDR3 is CASSEGVIGTGMNTEAFF. The CDR3 nucleotides read TGTGCCAGCAGTGAGGGGGTTATTGGGACAGGAATGAACACTGAAGCTTTCTTT.